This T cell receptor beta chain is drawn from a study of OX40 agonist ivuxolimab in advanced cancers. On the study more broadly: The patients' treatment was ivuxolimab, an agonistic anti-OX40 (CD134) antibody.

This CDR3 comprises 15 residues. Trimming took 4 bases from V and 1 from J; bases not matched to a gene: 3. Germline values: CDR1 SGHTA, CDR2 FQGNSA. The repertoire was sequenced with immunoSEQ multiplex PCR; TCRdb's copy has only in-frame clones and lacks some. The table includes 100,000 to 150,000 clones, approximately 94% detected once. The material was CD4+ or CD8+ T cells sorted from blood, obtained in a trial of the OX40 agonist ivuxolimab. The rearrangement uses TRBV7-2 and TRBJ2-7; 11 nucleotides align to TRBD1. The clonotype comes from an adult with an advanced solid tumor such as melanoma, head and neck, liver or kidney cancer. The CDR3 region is CASSSWDRGSYEQYF. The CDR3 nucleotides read TGTGCCAGCAGCTCGTGGGACAGGGGGTCCTACGAGCAGTACTTC.